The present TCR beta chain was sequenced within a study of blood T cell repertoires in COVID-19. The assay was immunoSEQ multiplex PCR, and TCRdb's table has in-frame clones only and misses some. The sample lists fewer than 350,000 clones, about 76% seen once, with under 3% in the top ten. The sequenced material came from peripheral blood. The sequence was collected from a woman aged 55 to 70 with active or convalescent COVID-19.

CDR3 nucleotides: TGTGCCAGCAGTCGAGATATGAAGTACGAGCAGTACTTC. It codes for CASSRDMKYEQYF. The chain combines TRBV28 with TRBJ2-7; no firm D call. Germline V lookup: CDR1 MDHEN, CDR2 SYDVKM. There are 13 residues in the CDR3. V lost 5 bases and J 4 bases, leaving 12 bases between the germline ends.